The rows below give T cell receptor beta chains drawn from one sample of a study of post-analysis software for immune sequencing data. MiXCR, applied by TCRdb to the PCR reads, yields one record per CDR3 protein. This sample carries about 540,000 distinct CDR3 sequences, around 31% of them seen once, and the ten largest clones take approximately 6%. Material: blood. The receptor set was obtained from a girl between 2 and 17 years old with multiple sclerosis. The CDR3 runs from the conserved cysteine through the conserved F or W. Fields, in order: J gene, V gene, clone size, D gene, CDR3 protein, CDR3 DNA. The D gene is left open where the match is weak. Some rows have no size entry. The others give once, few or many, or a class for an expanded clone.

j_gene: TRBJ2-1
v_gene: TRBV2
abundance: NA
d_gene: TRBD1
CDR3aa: CANTDRSSYNEQFF
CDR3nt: TGTGCCAATACGGACAGGAGCTCCTACAATGAGCAGTTCTTC

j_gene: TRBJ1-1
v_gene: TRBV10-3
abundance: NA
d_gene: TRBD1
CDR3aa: CAISGTGTVDTEAFF
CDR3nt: TGTGCCATCAGCGGGACCGGGACAGTGGACACTGAAGCTTTCTTT

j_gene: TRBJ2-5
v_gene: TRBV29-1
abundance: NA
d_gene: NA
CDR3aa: CSAAGQDGTSSETQYF
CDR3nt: TGCAGCGCCGCCGGGCAGGATGGCACTAGTTCGGAGACCCAGTACTTC

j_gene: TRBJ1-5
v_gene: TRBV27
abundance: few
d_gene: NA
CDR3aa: CASSFSVHSNQPQHF
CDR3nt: TGTGCCAGCAGTTTTTCAGTTCATAGCAATCAGCCCCAGCATTTT

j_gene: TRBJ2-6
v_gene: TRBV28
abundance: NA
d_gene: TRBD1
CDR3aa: CASIDRGGRVGANVLTF
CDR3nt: TGTGCCAGCATCGACAGGGGGGGTAGAGTGGGCGCCAACGTCCTGACTTTC

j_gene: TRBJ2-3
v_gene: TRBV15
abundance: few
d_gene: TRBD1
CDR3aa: CATSGSGTGLTDTQYF
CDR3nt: TGTGCCACCAGCGGGTCCGGGACAGGGTTGACAGATACGCAGTATTTT

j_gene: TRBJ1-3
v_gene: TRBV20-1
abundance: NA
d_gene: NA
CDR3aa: CSAMEINSGNTIYF
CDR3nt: TGCAGTGCTATGGAAATAAACTCTGGAAACACCATATATTTT

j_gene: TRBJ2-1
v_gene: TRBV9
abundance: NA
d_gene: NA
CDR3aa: CAGSVAVDKNNEQFF
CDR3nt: TGTGCCGGCAGCGTAGCTGTGGACAAGAACAATGAGCAGTTCTTC

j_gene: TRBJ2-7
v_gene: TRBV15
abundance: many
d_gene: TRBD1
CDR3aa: CATSSWTGTKGYEQYF
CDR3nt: TGTGCCACCAGCAGCTGGACAGGTACGAAAGGTTACGAGCAGTACTTC

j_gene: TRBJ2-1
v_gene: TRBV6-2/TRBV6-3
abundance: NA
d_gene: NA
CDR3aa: CASSLLATDEQFF
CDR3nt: TGTGCCAGCAGTCTTCTAGCAACAGATGAGCAGTTCTTC

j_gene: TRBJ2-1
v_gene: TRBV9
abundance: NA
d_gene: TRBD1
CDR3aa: CASSARDRGYNEQFF
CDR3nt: TGTGCCAGCAGCGCCCGGGACAGGGGTTACAATGAGCAGTTCTTC

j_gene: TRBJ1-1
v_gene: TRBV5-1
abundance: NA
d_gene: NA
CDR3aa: CASSLALPGLTDLNTEAFF
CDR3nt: TGCGCCAGCAGCTTGGCCCTCCCGGGACTAACAGACTTAAACACTGAAGCTTTCTTT

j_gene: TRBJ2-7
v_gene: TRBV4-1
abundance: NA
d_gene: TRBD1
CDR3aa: CASSQDGTGSSYEQYF
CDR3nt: TGCGCCAGCAGCCAAGATGGGACAGGGAGCTCCTACGAGCAGTACTTC

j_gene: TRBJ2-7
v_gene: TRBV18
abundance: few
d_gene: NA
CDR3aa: CASSIFPRDYEQYF
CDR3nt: TGTGCCAGCTCCATCTTCCCCAGGGACTACGAGCAGTACTTC

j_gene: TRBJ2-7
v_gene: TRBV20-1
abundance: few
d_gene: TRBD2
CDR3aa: CSASPGGSYEQYF
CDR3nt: TGCAGTGCCTCCCCCGGGGGGTCCTACGAGCAGTACTTC

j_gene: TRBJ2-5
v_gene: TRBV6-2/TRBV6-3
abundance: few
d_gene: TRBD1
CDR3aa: CASSPPDGTAQETQYF
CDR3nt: TGTGCCAGCAGCCCACCTGATGGGACAGCACAAGAGACCCAGTACTTC

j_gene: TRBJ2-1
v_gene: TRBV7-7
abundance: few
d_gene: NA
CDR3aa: CASSLGLGDNEQFF
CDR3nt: TGTGCCAGCAGCTTAGGGTTAGGGGACAATGAGCAGTTCTTC